This record concerns one T cell receptor (beta chain) sequence. Its antigen is not identified. This record belongs to a study of OX40 agonist ivuxolimab in advanced cancers. The wider study: Patients received ivuxolimab, an intravenous treatment, every 2 weeks at 0.01 to 10 mg/kg. Therapy given before enrollment (anti-PD-1, anti-PD-L1 or anti-CTLA-4) was allowed, and around 40% had some. Overall study findings and caveats: What antigens the expanded peripheral T cells recognized was never established. CD4+ T cells averaged fewer expanded clones than CD8+ T cells.

This CDR3 spans 17 amino acids. V was clipped by 0 bases and J by 1 base, with 15 bases between them. Clones were read by immunoSEQ multiplex PCR, and TCRdb kept only the in-frame ones, dropping some. The sample carries roughly 86,000 clones, around 91% recorded once. The material sequenced was CD4+ or CD8+ T cells sorted from blood, taken in a trial of the OX40 agonist ivuxolimab. The chain links TRBV23-1 to TRBJ2-5, with a weak D call TRBD1 (6 bases). TRBV23-1 is an ORF for which the function is uncertain. The sequence was collected from an adult with an advanced solid tumor such as melanoma, head and neck, liver or kidney cancer. The CDR3 DNA follows: TGCGCCAGCAGTCAATCGAGCAGGGGCCTCCTCCAAGAGACCCAGTACTTC. Its protein product is CASSQSSRGLLQETQYF.